A selection of T cell receptor beta chains follows, all from one sample in a study of blood T cell repertoires in COVID-19. Using immunoSEQ multiplex PCR, the repertoire was profiled, and TCRdb retains in-frame clones only, with some absent. The sample contains about 210,000 clones, around 90% of which appear only once. The sample was peripheral blood. The receptors come from a man between 25 and 39 years old with acute or convalescent COVID-19. The CDR3 runs from the conserved cysteine through the conserved F or W. D genes are given only for firm matches. Rows may omit the clone size; those that give it use once, few, many or a size class.

j_gene,v_gene,abundance,d_gene,CDR3nt,CDR3aa
TRBJ2-1,TRBV2,NA,TRBD2,TGTGCCAGCAGAGAAGGGGGACTAGCGGGAAACAATGAGCAGTTCTTC,CASREGGLAGNNEQFF
TRBJ1-4,TRBV29-1,NA,NA,TGCAGCGTTGGGGGGGGCGAACGTGAAAAACTGTTTTTT,CSVGGGEREKLFF
TRBJ2-5,TRBV2,NA,TRBD1,TGTGCCAGCAAGGACAGGGGGTCTCAAGAGACCCAGTACTTC,CASKDRGSQETQYF
TRBJ2-1,TRBV27,NA,NA,TGTGCCAGCAGTTCGCCGAGTTGGGCCCTCGATGAGCAGTTCTTC,CASSSPSWALDEQFF
TRBJ2-3,TRBV6-5,once,TRBD2,TGTGCCAGCTCTCTTGCGGGAGAGAGGACAGATACGCAGTATTTT,CASSLAGERTDTQYF
TRBJ2-5,TRBV9,NA,TRBD1,TGTGCCAGCAGCGTAGGCGACAGGGGGAGGGAGACCCAGTACTTC,CASSVGDRGRETQYF
TRBJ1-2,TRBV4-1,NA,NA,TGCGCCAGCAGCCAATCCCCCGCCGGTTCCTATGGCTACACCTTC,CASSQSPAGSYGYTF
TRBJ1-1,TRBV7-3,NA,NA,TGTGCCAGCAGCAGAGGGGGGAACACTGAAGCTTTCTTT,CASSRGGNTEAFF
TRBJ2-7,TRBV2,NA,NA,TGTGCCAGCAGAATTAGCTACGAGCAGTACTTC,CASRISYEQYF
TRBJ1-5,TRBV15,NA,TRBD1,TGTGCCACCAGCAGAGATCCTGGGACAGTCAATCAGCCCCAGCATTTT,CATSRDPGTVNQPQHF
TRBJ2-3,TRBV6-5,NA,NA,TGTGCCAGCAGTTACGGAGTTACAGATACGCAGTATTTT,CASSYGVTDTQYF
TRBJ1-2,TRBV18,NA,NA,TGTGCCAGCTCACAGGACCAGGGATTGTATGGCTACACCTTC,CASSQDQGLYGYTF
TRBJ2-2,TRBV11-3,once,NA,TGTGCCAGCAGCTTAAATCTGCTAGCAGGGAACACCGGGGAGCTGTTTTTT,CASSLNLLAGNTGELFF
TRBJ1-5,TRBV19,NA,TRBD1,TGTGCCAGCTCGGACAGGGTGGGTCAGCCCCAGCATTTT,CASSDRVGQPQHF
TRBJ1-5,TRBV30,NA,NA,TGTGCATCAGGACTGATTAATAGCAATCAGCCCCAGCATTTT,CASGLINSNQPQHF
TRBJ1-3,TRBV11-2,NA,NA,TGTGCCAGCAGCAGGGGACTGATCTCTGGAAACACCATATATTTT,CASSRGLISGNTIYF
TRBJ2-1,TRBV7-9,few,NA,TGTGCCAGCGCGGGGATTAAGTCCTACAATGAGCAGTTCTTC,CASAGIKSYNEQFF
TRBJ1-1,TRBV2,NA,NA,TGTGCCAGCAGCTATCAGGGTGGTCGGAACACTGAAGCTTTCTTT,CASSYQGGRNTEAFF
TRBJ2-1,TRBV6-5,NA,TRBD2,TGTGCCAGCAGTTACGGCGGGAGAAAGGTGAATGAGCAGTTCTTC,CASSYGGRKVNEQFF
TRBJ2-1,TRBV5-1,NA,TRBD1,TGCGCCAGCAGCTCACCAAAGGGGGCCTTGGGGGACAATGAGCAGTTCTTC,CASSSPKGALGDNEQFF
TRBJ2-1,TRBV18,NA,TRBD2,TGTGCCAGCTCACGACTTAGCGGGAATGAGCAGTTCTTC,CASSRLSGNEQFF
TRBJ2-3,TRBV7-6,NA,TRBD2,TGTGCCAGCAGCGAGGCGGGGGGGCCTATTCTGACAGATACGCAGTATTTT,CASSEAGGPILTDTQYF
TRBJ1-1,TRBV27,NA,NA,TGTGCCACCACACTGGGGGGTGAAGCTTTCTTT,CATTLGGEAFF
TRBJ1-6,TRBV29-1,NA,NA,TGCAGTGTTACGGTCGGGACCTATAATTCACCCCTCCACTTT,CSVTVGTYNSPLHF
TRBJ1-4,TRBV4-1,NA,NA,TGCGCCAGCAGCGTATCCCCCACTGCAACTAATGAAAAACTGTTTTTT,CASSVSPTATNEKLFF
TRBJ2-3,TRBV6-2/TRBV6-3,NA,NA,TGTGCCAGCAGTGCATTAGCAGCTAGCACAGATACGCAGTATTTT,CASSALAASTDTQYF
TRBJ2-7,TRBV5-1,few,TRBD1,TGCGCCAGCTCCAGGGGTGGGGAAGGGGGCCCCGAGCAGTACTTC,CASSRGGEGGPEQYF
TRBJ2-7,TRBV5-1,NA,NA,TGCGCCAGCAGCTTGGATAACTCCTACGAGCAGTACTTC,CASSLDNSYEQYF
TRBJ1-5,TRBV2,NA,NA,TGTGCCAGCAGTGGTAACAGGAATCAGCCCCAGCATTTT,CASSGNRNQPQHF
TRBJ2-1,TRBV15,NA,NA,TGTGCCACCAGCAGAGATCCGAGCGGTTCCTACAATGAGCAGTTCTTC,CATSRDPSGSYNEQFF
TRBJ2-7,TRBV30,NA,NA,TGTGCCTGGAGTGTACAGGGCCGCTACGAGCAGTACTTC,CAWSVQGRYEQYF
TRBJ2-7,TRBV7-2,NA,TRBD1,TGTGCCAGCAGCTTATCTGGCTCAGGGGGCGCGTTGTACGAGCAGTACTTC,CASSLSGSGGALYEQYF
TRBJ2-3,TRBV9,NA,TRBD1,TGTGCCAGCAGCAGGGGGCTGAGCACAGATACGCAGTATTTT,CASSRGLSTDTQYF
TRBJ1-1,TRBV7-9,NA,TRBD1,TGTGCCAGCAGCTTCGGGGACAGGGGGAACACTGAAGCTTTCTTT,CASSFGDRGNTEAFF
TRBJ2-7,TRBV6-6,NA,NA,TGTGCCAGCAGCCAAGAGCAGGGATCCTCCTACGAGCAGTACTTC,CASSQEQGSSYEQYF
TRBJ2-7,TRBV7-9,NA,NA,TGTGCCAGCAGCTTGGACTTGTACTACGAGCAGTACTTC,CASSLDLYYEQYF
TRBJ1-1,TRBV3-1/TRBV3-2,NA,TRBD1,TGTGCCAGCAGCCAATACCGACAGGGGAAGAACACTGAAGCTTTCTTT,CASSQYRQGKNTEAFF
TRBJ2-7,TRBV19,NA,NA,TGTGCCAGTAGTATAGGACACGCTACCTACGAGCAGTACTTC,CASSIGHATYEQYF
TRBJ2-3,TRBV29-1,NA,TRBD1,TGCAGCGTCCAGGGGGAAATTGCCACAGATACGCAGTATTTT,CSVQGEIATDTQYF
TRBJ2-1,TRBV7-9,NA,NA,TGTGCCAGCAGCCCGAGCTACAATGAGCAGTTCTTC,CASSPSYNEQFF
TRBJ2-5,TRBV24-1,NA,NA,TGTGCCACCAGTGAACCCGGACAGCTAGAGACCCAGTACTTC,CATSEPGQLETQYF
TRBJ1-3,TRBV6-1,NA,NA,TGTGCCAGCAGTGAAACGGGCTCTGGAAACACCATATATTTT,CASSETGSGNTIYF
TRBJ1-1,TRBV6-1,NA,NA,TGTGCCAGCAGTGAAGTTGTCATTAACACTGAAGCTTTCTTT,CASSEVVINTEAFF
TRBJ1-1,TRBV2,NA,NA,TGTGCCAGCAGACCACAGAGTGCGAGCACTGAAGCTTTCTTT,CASRPQSASTEAFF
TRBJ1-2,TRBV30,NA,TRBD1,TGTGCCTGGAGTGTGAGGAGGGGGCGGTATGACTACACCTTC,CAWSVRRGRYDYTF
TRBJ2-2,TRBV11-1,NA,TRBD2,TGTGCCAGCAGCCCCCGACCCGGGGGGGACACCGGGGAGCTGTTTTTT,CASSPRPGGDTGELFF
TRBJ2-3,TRBV15,NA,TRBD1,TGTGCCACCAGCAGAGAACCGGGACAGGGGGCAGATACGCAGTATTTT,CATSREPGQGADTQYF
TRBJ1-1,TRBV2,NA,NA,TGTGCCAGCACGTCCTCGGGGGTAAAGAACACTGAAGCTTTCTTT,CASTSSGVKNTEAFF
TRBJ1-6,TRBV19,NA,TRBD1,TGTGCCAGTAGTGCCTACAGGGGTGGCTCACCCCTCCACTTT,CASSAYRGGSPLHF
TRBJ2-7,TRBV29-1,NA,TRBD2,TGCAGCGCCGAAGGGACTAGCGGGGCCCCATACGAGCAGTACTTC,CSAEGTSGAPYEQYF
TRBJ2-3,TRBV5-1,NA,NA,TGCGCCAGCAGCTTCTTAGCGTGGGCAGATACGCAGTATTTT,CASSFLAWADTQYF
TRBJ1-3,TRBV6-1,NA,TRBD1,TGTGCCAGCAGTGAAGAGTTTAGGGGGACAGGGCATGGAAACACCATATATTTT,CASSEEFRGTGHGNTIYF
TRBJ1-5,TRBV10-2,once,NA,TGCGCCAGCAGTGTTCAGGGTGGGCAGCCCCAGCATTTT,CASSVQGGQPQHF